This TCR beta chain was sequenced during a study of monozygotic twins with inflammatory bowel disease. Study-level findings and limits: With inverse Simpson as the measure, TCRbeta diversity was lower in IBD patients than in healthy co-twins. None of the different T cell subtypes could be distinguished from one another.

UMIs were attached via template switching, each with a 6-nucleotide sample barcode. TCRdb re-called the 5' RACE reads and gives one entry per CDR3 protein, without DNA. In total, the table holds 200,000 to 250,000 distinct CDR3 sequences. Isolation of total RNA was performed on whole blood, with no prior T cell sorting. Of note for this clonotype: Its target is not known.

Input material: blood. The clonotype comes from a human donor with ulcerative colitis or Crohn's disease, or a healthy co-twin of an affected twin (not recorded which).

The CDR3 here is CASSLSPRDPRSTDTQYF. The chain joins TRBV5-6 to TRBJ2-3; TCRdb returns TRBD1, unconfirmable since there is no DNA. This CDR3 region has 18 residues. The germline CDR1 and CDR2 sequences are SGHDT and YYEEEE.